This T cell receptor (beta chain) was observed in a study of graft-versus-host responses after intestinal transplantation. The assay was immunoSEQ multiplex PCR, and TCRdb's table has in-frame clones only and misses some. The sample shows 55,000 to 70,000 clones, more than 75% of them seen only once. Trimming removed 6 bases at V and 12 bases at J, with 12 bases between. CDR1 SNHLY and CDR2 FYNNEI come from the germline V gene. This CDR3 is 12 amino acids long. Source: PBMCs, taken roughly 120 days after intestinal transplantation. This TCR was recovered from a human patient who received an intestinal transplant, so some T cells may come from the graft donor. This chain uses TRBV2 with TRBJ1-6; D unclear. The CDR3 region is CASRADNLPLHF. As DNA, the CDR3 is TGTGCCAGCAGGGCAGACAACCTACCCCTCCACTTT.